The 25 T cell receptor beta chains presented below share a single source sample, sequenced in a study of CD8 T cells in Susac syndrome. It was with random hexamers that about 0.45 to 1 ug RNA was reverse transcribed. A single record per CDR3 protein comes from TCRdb applying MiXCR to the immunoSEQ multiplex PCR reads. The sample contains a few hundred thousand distinct CDR3 sequences, about 95% of which appear only once. Sequences were obtained from CD4+ T cells from PBMCs. Source of these receptors: a human donor with multiple sclerosis.

This rearrangement joins TRBV29-1 to TRBJ2-1; 13 bases map to TRBD2. Per the germline V gene, CDR1 is SQVTM and CDR2 is ANQGSEA. The CDR3 runs to 13 residues. The J segment lost 5 bases and the V segment lost 7 bases, leaving 2 bases of the junction unmatched. The CDR3 coding sequence is TGCAGCGCTGGGACTAGCGGGGACAATGAGCAGTTCTTC. Translating it yields CSAGTSGDNEQFF.

The chain combines TRBV14 with TRBJ1-2; no clear D. V was trimmed by 0 bases and J by 8 bases, leaving 13 bases between them. CDR1 and CDR2 (germline): SGHDN, FVKESK. The CDR3 has 14 residues. DNA of the CDR3: TGTGCCAGCAGCCAAGAGGGCAGGCCCATGGGCTACACCTTC. It yields the protein CASSQEGRPMGYTF.

The rearrangement joins TRBV27 to TRBJ2-1, with D perhaps matching TRBD2 (5 bases). Trimming took off 5 bases at V and 7 bases at J, with 12 bases between the two ends. Looked up from germline, CDR1 is MNHEY and CDR2 is SMNVEV (reference sequence). The CDR3 is made up of 13 amino acids. CDR3 nucleotide sequence: TGTGCCAGCAGTCGCAAGGACTCAAATGAGCAGTTCTTC. Its translation is CASSRKDSNEQFF.

This chain links TRBV7-8 with TRBJ2-1; D is possibly TRBD2 (6 bases). The germline gives CDR1 SGHVS, CDR2 FQNEAQ. This CDR3 is built from 17 residues. Trimming removed 5 bases at V and 0 bases at J, with 17 bases between. The CDR3 DNA follows: TGTGCCAGCAGCCTACGATGGGACTCCAGCTCCTACAATGAGCAGTTCTTC. Translation gives CASSLRWDSSSYNEQFF.

The rearrangement joins TRBV5-6 to TRBJ1-2; possibly TRBD1 for D (5 bases). Germline CDR1 reads SGHDT; CDR2 reads YYEEEE. V lost 7 bases and J 7 bases, leaving 14 bases between the germline ends. This CDR3 is 12 amino acids long. The CDR3 nucleotides read TGTGCCAGCTCATGGGGCTCGTCTGGCTACACCTTC. Translated: CASSWGSSGYTF.

Details on this clonotype: Relative to the germline gene, one junction end is altered; a read error may explain this. The chain has TRBV4-2 and TRBJ1-6, with TRBD1 matching 9 bases. The CDR3 is 14 residues long. Germline CDR1 and CDR2: LGHNA and YNFKEQ. The CDR3 region is CASSQGQGDSPLHF. CDR3 coding DNA: TGTGCCAGCAGCCAGGGACAGGGCGACTCACCTCTCCACTTT.

This clonotype was recorded once. The chain recombines TRBV7-2 with TRBJ2-5; D is perhaps TRBD2 (6 bases). The ends were cut back, 2 bases at V and 6 bases at J, with 13 bases in the middle. The germline gives CDR1 SGHTA, CDR2 FQGNSA. The CDR3 extends over 14 amino acids. CDR3 nucleotide sequence: TGTGCCAGCAGCTTAAAGGAGGGATTAAAGACCCAGTACTTC. Its protein product is CASSLKEGLKTQYF.

The CDR3 nucleotides read TGTGCCAGCAGTCCGCCCGGGACTGCGAACACCGGGGAGCTGTTTTTT. Protein sequence: CASSPPGTANTGELFF. The gene calls are TRBV6-6 and TRBJ2-2, with D maybe TRBD2 (6 bases). Germline CDR1 and CDR2: MNHNY and SVGAGI (reference sequence). The CDR3 totals 16 residues. The V end was cut by 5 bases, the J end by 0 bases, with 13 bases between.

The J gene is TRBJ1-1, the V gene TRBV10-3; D is unresolved. This CDR3 is built from 11 residues. Deletions cut 7 bases from V and 6 bases from J, with 9 bases between. The V gene's germline CDR1 is ENHRY and CDR2 SYGVKD. In DNA form, the CDR3 reads TGTGCCATCAAGACGGAGGCTGAAGCTTTCTTT. Translation gives CAIKTEAEAFF.

The chain carries TRBV29-1 and TRBJ1-2; tentative D call: TRBD1 (6 bases). V was cut by 4 bases and J by 5 bases, with 14 bases left in between. Germline V CDR1 and CDR2: SQVTM, ANQGSEA. The CDR3 totals 13 residues. The CDR3: CSVVGGALYGYTF. The CDR3 nucleotides read TGCAGCGTTGTTGGGGGGGCCCTTTATGGCTACACCTTC.

The CDR3 spells CASGPGGSRGQQYF. The CDR3 DNA reads TGTGCCAGCGGGCCGGGGGGCTCTAGGGGCCAGCAGTACTTC. V usage is TRBV14 and J usage is TRBJ2-7; D is perhaps TRBD2 (7 bases). The CDR3 loop spans 14 amino acids. Germline CDR1 and CDR2: SGHDN and FVKESK. Trimming stripped 8 bases from V and 8 bases from J, with 22 bases between. Full variable domain (remainder filled in from reference TRBV14 and TRBJ2-7): EAGVTQFPSHSVIEKGQTVTLRCDPISGHDNLYWYRRVMGKEIKFLLHFVKESKQDESGMPNNRFLAERTGGTYSTLKVQPAELEDSGVYFCASGPGGSRGQQYFGPGTRLTVT.

The chain couples TRBV3-1 to TRBJ2-7; the match to TRBD2 covers 7 bases. Germline-derived CDR1 and CDR2 are LGHDT and YNNKEL (reference sequence). V was pared by 4 bases and J by 1 base, with 7 bases of the junction left unmatched. The CDR3 is 15 amino acids. The CDR3 here is CASSLGRTRSYEQYV. The CDR3, as DNA: TGTGCCAGCAGCCTTGGACGGACTAGATCCTACGAGCAGTACGTC.

The chain couples TRBV24-1 to TRBJ1-2; 10 bases map to TRBD1. This CDR3 is 13 amino acids long. Trimming removed 5 bases from V and 4 bases from J; junction bases left unmatched: 0. Germline CDR1 and CDR2: KGHDR and SFDVKD. In DNA, the CDR3 is TGTGCCACCAGTGGGGACAGGGGCTATGGCTACACCTTC. As protein: CATSGDRGYGYTF.

This clonotype has a handful of counts. The V call is TRBV20-1, the J call TRBJ1-2; D not certain. The germline V gene encodes CDR1 DFQATT and CDR2 SNEGSKA (reference sequence). The CDR3 covers 12 residues. V was cut by 3 bases and J by 3 bases, with 8 bases left in between. DNA of the CDR3: TGCAGTGCTAGGCCGGGCGACTATGGCTACACCTTC. Its protein is CSARPGDYGYTF.

The J gene is TRBJ2-7, the V gene TRBV5-6; D may be TRBD2 (6 bases). The V end was cut by 4 bases, the J end by 2 bases, with 13 bases between. CDR1 and CDR2 (germline): SGHDT, YYEEEE. The CDR3 is 14 residues long. The chain's CDR3 is CASSRGWETYEQYF. DNA for the CDR3: TGTGCCAGCAGCCGGGGGTGGGAAACCTACGAGCAGTACTTC. Supplemented by reference TRBV5-6 and TRBJ2-7, the full variable domain reads DAGVTQSPTHLIKTRGQQVTLRCSPKSGHDTVSWYQQALGQGPQFIFQYYEEEERQRGNFPDRFSGHQFPNYSSELNVNALLLGDSALYLCASSRGWETYEQYFGPGTRLTVT.

This clonotype was detected a few times. The chain has TRBV13 and TRBJ2-3; D remains ambiguous. This CDR3 has 12 amino acids. V was shortened by 4 bases and J by 2 bases, with 4 bases between the two germline ends. Per the germline V gene, CDR1 is PRHDT and CDR2 is FYEKMQ (reference sequence). In nucleotides, the CDR3 is TGTGCCAGCAGCTCCCCCACAGATACGCAGTATTTT. Translating gives CASSSPTDTQYF.

There are a few counts of this clonotype. The V call is TRBV30, the J call TRBJ2-4; no reliable D call. V lost 0 bases and J lost 5, with 5 bases in between. The CDR3 has 12 residues. From germline, CDR1 is GTSNPN and CDR2 SVGIG (reference sequence). The CDR3: CAWSVLENIQYF. The CDR3 DNA is TGTGCCTGGAGTGTACTGGAAAACATTCAGTACTTC.

The V gene is TRBV4-1, the J gene TRBJ1-2, with D perhaps matching TRBD1 (5 bases). Germline V gene sequence: CDR1 MGHRA, CDR2 YSYEKL. This CDR3 has 15 residues. V lost 4 bases and J 6 bases, leaving 18 bases between the germline ends. CDR3 coding DNA: TGCGCCAGCAGCCCGCTCTCTGGGGCTTGGGATGGCTACACCTTC. Its translation is CASSPLSGAWDGYTF.

The table lists this clonotype with a count of one. V usage is TRBV19 and J usage is TRBJ1-2; D not resolved. Looked up from germline, CDR1 is LNHDA and CDR2 is SQIVND (reference sequence). CDR3 size: 13 residues. The germline V and J ends were trimmed by 9 bases and 2 bases, with 13 bases remaining between them. The CDR3 coding sequence is TGTGCCAGCGCGGAGGGCAGAAACTATGGCTACACCTTC. This sequence encodes CASAEGRNYGYTF.

The V and J genes are TRBV20-1 and TRBJ2-3; tentative D call: TRBD1 (5 bases). The germline gives CDR1 DFQATT, CDR2 SNEGSKA (reference sequence). Trimming shortened V by 0 bases and J by 1 base, and 20 bases separated the two germline ends. The CDR3 loop spans 18 amino acids. The CDR3 DNA reads TGCAGTGCTAGAGATCTCCCCTCGTGGGGCGGAGGCACAGATACGCAGTATTTT. It yields the protein CSARDLPSWGGGTDTQYF.

The rearrangement uses TRBV7-9 and TRBJ2-7, with 8 bases matching TRBD1. V dropped 5 bases and J dropped 3; count of bases not matched to a gene: 6. Germline V gene sequence: CDR1 SEHNR, CDR2 FQNEAQ (reference sequence). This CDR3 has 14 amino acids. CDR3 DNA: TGTGCCAGCAGCCCGGGACAGGCCTACTACGAGCAGTACGTC. It specifies CASSPGQAYYEQYV.

This chain connects TRBV23-1 to TRBJ2-7, with D possibly TRBD1 on 5 matching bases. TRBV23-1 is flagged as an ORF with uncertain function. The CDR3 is 16 amino acids. V gave up 0 bases and J gave up 0 bases, with 12 bases separating them. The CDR3 loop is CASSQSHRNSSYEQYV. Written as DNA, the CDR3 is TGCGCCAGCAGTCAATCCCACAGGAACAGCTCCTACGAGCAGTACGTC.

The chain couples TRBV12-3 or TRBV12-4 to TRBJ2-3; the D gene is possibly TRBD1 (5 bases). The CDR3 runs 15 residues. Trimming took 5 bases from V and 0 from J, leaving 12 bases between them. The DNA for the CDR3 is TGTGCCAGCAGTGTGACAGTCCCGAGCACAGATACGCAGTATTTT. Protein product: CASSVTVPSTDTQYF.

In this sample, this clonotype turned up once. The chain is built from TRBV29-1 and TRBJ1-3; no clear D. Trimming took 5 bases from V and 0 from J, leaving 8 bases between them. This CDR3 is built from 13 residues. Germline values: CDR1 SQVTM, CDR2 ANQGSEA. DNA of the CDR3: TGCAGCGTTACCCCCACCTCTGGAAACACCATATATTTT. Amino acids: CSVTPTSGNTIYF.

The chain uses TRBV20-1 and TRBJ2-7; possibly TRBD1 or TRBD2 for D (5 bases each). Germline CDR1 reads DFQATT; CDR2 reads SNEGSKA (reference sequence). CDR3 length: 16 residues. V was shortened by 4 bases and J by 3 bases, with 22 bases between the two germline ends. The CDR3 here is CSATRPGTVRYYEQYF. The CDR3 region has the DNA TGCAGTGCTACCCGCCCCGGGACGGTGCGTTACTACGAGCAGTACTTC.